This is a list of T cell receptor beta chains from one sample in a study of CD8 T cells in ankylosing spondylitis. TCRdb reprocessed the 5' RACE reads with MiXCR, giving one entry per CDR3 protein. The sample has 350,000 or so distinct CDR3 sequences; under 15% are singletons. The sample taken for sequencing was blood, either unsorted or a sorted T cell fraction (not recorded which). The receptors stem from a male donor with ankylosing spondylitis or in good health (not recorded which). The CDR3 runs from the conserved cysteine through the conserved F or W. The D gene is left open where the match is weak. Clone size is given for some rows only: seen once, a few or many times, or a class if the clone is expanded.

d_call | j_call | clone_size | v_call | cdr3_aa | cdr3_nt
TRBD2 | TRBJ2-7 | - | TRBV12-3/TRBV12-4 | CASSWGLAGAPHEQYF | TGTGCCAGCAGTTGGGGACTAGCGGGAGCCCCCCACGAGCAGTACTTC
- | TRBJ2-2 | few | TRBV18 | CASSPQGWTGELFF | TGTGCCAGCTCACCACAGGGCTGGACCGGGGAGCTGTTTTTT
TRBD2 | TRBJ2-5 | many | TRBV6-1 | CASSTGLALRETQYF | TGTGCCAGCAGTACCGGACTAGCCTTGAGAGAGACCCAGTACTTC
- | TRBJ1-1 | - | TRBV11-2 | CASSLDLRRLNTEAFF | TGTGCCAGCAGCTTAGATTTGAGAAGATTGAACACTGAAGCTTTCTTT
- | TRBJ1-1 | - | TRBV12-3/TRBV12-4 | CASRGERPTEAFF | TGTGCCAGCAGAGGGGAACGGCCGACTGAAGCTTTCTTT
- | TRBJ2-7 | - | TRBV2 | CASSEGRGAPEQYF | TGTGCCAGCAGTGAGGGTAGAGGTGCCCCCGAGCAGTACTTC
TRBD2 | TRBJ2-1 | - | TRBV3-1 | CASSQDGLAGVVEQFF | TGTGCCAGCAGCCAGGACGGACTAGCGGGAGTCGTTGAGCAGTTCTTC
- | TRBJ1-3 | few | TRBV29-1 | CSVVGQVANTIYF | TGCAGCGTTGTTGGGCAGGTGGCAAACACCATATATTTT
TRBD1 | TRBJ1-1 | - | TRBV25-1 | CASSEVQGAGNTEAFF | TGTGCCAGCAGTGAGGTGCAGGGGGCCGGGAACACTGAAGCTTTCTTT
- | TRBJ2-1 | few | TRBV5-1 | CASSLSVVNEQFF | TGCGCCAGCAGCTTGTCAGTGGTCAATGAGCAGTTCTTC
TRBD1 | TRBJ2-1 | few | TRBV19 | CASSRGSDLKNEQFF | TGTGCCAGTAGCAGGGGGAGTGATCTCAAAAATGAGCAGTTCTTC
TRBD1 | TRBJ2-7 | few | TRBV5-1 | CASRDRGFYEQYF | TGCGCCAGTCGAGACAGGGGTTTCTACGAGCAGTACTTC
TRBD1 | TRBJ2-3 | few | TRBV10-3 | CAIKSRAGTGGSTDTQYF | TGTGCCATCAAGTCCCGCGCCGGGACAGGGGGAAGCACAGATACGCAGTATTTT
TRBD1 | TRBJ1-1 | few | TRBV15 | CATSGQGAGTEAFF | TGTGCCACCAGTGGACAGGGGGCGGGCACTGAAGCTTTCTTT
TRBD1 | TRBJ2-3 | - | TRBV5-1 | CASSSDRARDTQYF | TGCGCCAGCAGCTCGGACAGGGCGAGAGATACGCAGTATTTT
- | TRBJ2-6 | - | TRBV5-1 | CASSWGDTSGANVLTF | TGCGCCAGCAGCTGGGGGGACACCTCTGGGGCCAACGTCCTGACTTTC
- | TRBJ2-1 | many | TRBV12-3/TRBV12-4 | CASSIYNEQFF | TGTGCCAGCAGTATTTACAATGAGCAGTTCTTC
TRBD2 | TRBJ2-7 | - | TRBV5-1 | CASRSGGAEKGNEQYF | TGCGCCAGCCGTAGCGGGGGGGCGGAAAAGGGGAACGAGCAGTACTTC
- | TRBJ2-2 | - | TRBV15 | CATTPGLNTGELFF | TGTGCCACCACCCCGGGTCTGAACACCGGGGAGCTGTTTTTT
- | TRBJ1-2 | - | TRBV6-1 | CASNTGNYGYTF | TGTGCCAGCAATACAGGGAATTATGGCTACACCTTC
TRBD2 | TRBJ2-2 | - | TRBV5-1 | CASSSLAGANTGELFF | TGCGCCAGCAGCTCATTAGCGGGGGCGAACACCGGGGAGCTGTTTTTT
TRBD1 | TRBJ2-7 | - | TRBV5-1 | CASSAQGQGSVSEQYF | TGCGCCAGCAGCGCGCAGGGACAGGGTTCTGTCTCCGAGCAGTACTTC
TRBD2 | TRBJ2-3 | - | TRBV19 | CASKAGALHLSF | TGTGCCAGTAAAGCGGGGGCCCTCCATTTGTCTTTT
- | TRBJ2-2 | few | TRBV2 | CASSEDPRESTGELFF | TGTGCCAGCAGTGAGGACCCCCGGGAGAGCACCGGGGAGCTGTTTTTT
- | TRBJ2-7 | - | TRBV5-1 | CASSIGRMGDYEQYF | TGCGCCAGCAGCATCGGACGGATGGGGGACTACGAGCAGTACTTC
- | TRBJ2-3 | few | TRBV7-2 | CASSPGGFSTDTQYF | TGTGCCAGCAGCCCTGGGGGATTTAGCACAGATACGCAGTATTTT
- | TRBJ2-3 | few | TRBV2 | CASSGGTQYF | TGTGCCAGCAGCGGGGGTACGCAGTATTTT
TRBD1 | TRBJ1-6 | many | TRBV7-9 | CASSQGDSPLHF | TGTGCCAGCAGCCAGGGGGACTCACCCCTCCACTTT
TRBD2 | TRBJ2-7 | - | TRBV12-3/TRBV12-4 | CASTPRGSGRHEQYF | TGTGCCAGCACCCCCCGCGGTAGCGGGAGGCACGAGCAGTACTTC
- | TRBJ1-2 | - | TRBV6-2/TRBV6-3 | CASSYSVNYGYTF | TGTGCCAGCAGTTATTCAGTTAACTATGGCTACACCTTC
- | TRBJ2-3 | many | TRBV15 | CATSRQEDFTDTQYF | TGTGCCACCAGCAGACAGGAGGATTTCACAGATACGCAGTATTTT
TRBD2 | TRBJ2-4 | - | TRBV12-3/TRBV12-4 | CASSPSGGAKNIQYF | TGTGCCAGCAGCCCCAGCGGGGGGGCCAAAAACATTCAGTACTTC
- | TRBJ1-2 | - | TRBV29-1 | CSVEDSRIYGYTF | TGCAGCGTTGAAGATTCCAGGATCTATGGCTACACCTTC
TRBD1 | TRBJ1-5 | - | TRBV6-1 | CASSEQGEQPQHF | TGTGCCAGCAGTGAACAGGGGGAACAGCCCCAGCATTTT
- | TRBJ2-1 | few | TRBV20-1 | CSATRDGVAGNEQFF | TGCAGTGCTACGCGGGATGGGGTGGCAGGGAATGAGCAGTTCTTC
- | TRBJ1-1 | few | TRBV4-1 | CASSPVGGRPVSQAFF | TGCGCCAGCAGCCCGGTCGGAGGCAGGCCAGTTTCTCAAGCTTTCTTT
- | TRBJ1-2 | - | TRBV20-1 | CSARDRGRDYGYTF | TGCAGTGCTAGAGATCGGGGCAGAGACTATGGCTACACCTTC
- | TRBJ2-7 | few | TRBV5-1 | CASSSGTLNYEQYF | TGCGCCAGCAGCTCGGGGACCCTTAACTACGAGCAGTACTTC
- | TRBJ2-4 | many | TRBV12-3/TRBV12-4 | CASSLAHASGLAKNIQYF | TGTGCCAGCAGTTTAGCCCATGCGAGCGGGCTAGCCAAAAACATTCAGTACTTC
- | TRBJ2-1 | few | TRBV12-3/TRBV12-4 | CASSSSWSHVYNEQFF | TGTGCCAGCAGTAGTAGCTGGTCCCACGTATACAATGAGCAGTTCTTC
- | TRBJ1-1 | few | TRBV12-3/TRBV12-4 | CASSLSQPAGAFF | TGTGCCAGCAGTTTATCACAGCCGGCGGGGGCTTTCTTT
- | TRBJ2-2 | - | TRBV10-2 | CASSERSSLGTGELFF | TGCGCCAGCAGTGAGAGGAGCTCGTTGGGAACCGGGGAGCTGTTTTTT
- | TRBJ1-4 | - | TRBV4-2 | CASSPHFNGDEKLFF | TGTGCCAGCAGCCCTCATTTTAACGGGGATGAAAAACTGTTTTTT
TRBD1 | TRBJ1-6 | few | TRBV29-1 | CSVSTGNNTPLHF | TGCAGCGTATCGACAGGGAATAATACACCCCTCCACTTT
TRBD2 | TRBJ2-3 | - | TRBV20-1 | CSARGWPGGRTDTQYF | TGCAGTGCTAGAGGGTGGCCGGGGGGACGCACAGATACGCAGTATTTT
- | TRBJ2-1 | - | TRBV30 | CAWSVRRASSYNEQFF | TGTGCCTGGAGTGTTAGAAGGGCGAGCTCCTACAATGAGCAGTTCTTC
- | TRBJ2-2 | few | TRBV5-1 | CASSLWGREGTGELFF | TGCGCCAGCAGCTTGTGGGGCAGGGAAGGTACCGGGGAGCTGTTTTTT
- | TRBJ2-5 | few | TRBV15 | CATSRDSGGGETQYF | TGTGCCACCAGCAGAGATTCAGGCGGTGGGGAGACCCAGTACTTC
- | TRBJ2-7 | - | TRBV20-1 | CSPQGPPFSYEQYF | TGCAGTCCTCAGGGGCCCCCCTTCTCCTACGAGCAGTACTTC